This entry is about one T cell receptor beta chain. The specificity of this receptor is unknown. No qualities accompany the bases; no much larger clone lies one base away. V is clipped by 7 bases and J by 1 base, and the sequence between their germline boundaries is 11 bases long. CDR1 and CDR2, looked up from the germline V gene, are SGHDN and FVKESK. Inclusive of the bounding cysteine and phenylalanine, the CDR3 is 15 residues long. Only CDR3 DNA is held: 45 bases, read in frame from base 1. The CDR3 regions of human TCRbeta chains were analyzed by immunosequencing. In the authors' own workflow: TCRs in the repertoires were compared against a reference library of SARS-CoV-2-specific TCRs that had been generated with the MIRA antigen-specificity platform. Breadth meant the fraction of unique TCRs that were SARS-CoV-2-associated, whereas depth meant the fraction of total T cells that were SARS-CoV-2-associated. Using the MIRA data, every spike-specific TCR was mapped to the spike region that the TCR reacted to and assigned to either a CD4 or a CD8 class. Log10-transformed breadth and depth values were compared by one-way ANOVA with Sidak's multiple comparisons tests. TCRdb stores this immuneACCESS table with in-frame sequences only. Part of the clones is absent; in the studies checked, under half of the shortfall reflects unresolved V genes, and no reason is known for the rest. V and J calls and clone size are given by that table; D and trimming were obtained from the DNA. This sample has about 200,000 clones in its table, and roughly nine tenths of those were observed once. The ten largest clones add up to about 3.5% of the sample.

This sample is drawn from a study of T cell responses to AZD1222 COVID-19 vaccine listed by TCRdb under 2021. About the full investigation: TCR sequencing covered over 230 trial participants: 200 to 210 given two doses of AZD1222 and 26 given two doses of MenACWY control vaccine. Trial participants were enrolled into age subgroups of 18-55, 56-69 and 70-plus years, which contained about 160, 30 and 59 TCR-sequenced participants, respectively. Summary of the overall study and its limitations: Because no samples from the day 14 peak response were available, repertoires could be characterized only after the peak T cell response. In the small 56-69-year group, the increase in depth fell short of significance, most likely because of low power. A significant rise in spike-specific TCR breadth and depth was observed after two AZD1222 doses relative to day 0 and relative to MenACWY recipients. Participants were mostly white British and included more females than males, and it was suggested by the authors that clonal diversity may have been underestimated. Nearly half of unique spike-specific TCRs reportedly recognized epitopes outside regions mutated in the B.1.351 and B.1.1.7 variants. Conclusions about previously exposed vaccinees are limited because only 5 or 6 AZD1222 recipients were SARS-CoV-2 seropositive at baseline. The whole spike protein was spanned by vaccine-associated CD4 TCRs, and dominant responses were seen in regions 160-218 and 743-854.

Sample time point, as interpreted from the label and publication: about 28 days (+/-7) after the second vaccine dose. The treatment or condition label, read with the paper, signifies: meningococcal conjugate vaccine given as trial control. The vaccinee samples were drawn from two UK trials, COV001 and COV002, one of which was a single-blind randomized controlled phase 2/3 trial testing AZD1222 (ChAdOx1 nCoV-19) in healthy adults. For TCRbeta chain sequencing, PBMC samples were collected from trial participants at day 0 and at day 28 after the second dose. The receptor was derived from an adult who received the MenACWY meningococcal vaccine as a control. Sequenced here: peripheral blood, sampled 28 days after the second dose of the MenACWY control vaccine. The rearranged chain carries TRBV14 and TRBJ2-6, with the D gene call left open. The CDR3 protein is CASKAGLSGANVLTF. The nucleotide sequence reads TGTGCCAGCAAGGCTGGTTTATCTGGGGCCAACGTCCTGACTTTC.